A single sample gave rise to the 17 T cell receptor beta chains below, sequenced in a study of radiation and T cells in renal cell carcinoma. Regarding time point: baseline pretreatment blood. Treatment given: 15 Gy SBRT to primary tumor, nephrectomy 4 weeks later. The repertoire was sequenced with immunoSEQ multiplex PCR; TCRdb's copy has only in-frame clones and lacks some. The table records 150,000 or so clones, roughly 83% of them present only once. The starting material was blood, obtained from a patient whose treatment included radiotherapy and nephrectomy. The receptors were sampled from a woman aged 50 to 60 with renal cell carcinoma.

The V call is TRBV14, the J call TRBJ1-6; no reliable D call. Germline loops: CDR1 SGHDN, CDR2 FVKESK. This CDR3 region has 18 residues. V was trimmed by 1 base and J by 7 bases, leaving 20 bases between them. The CDR3 protein is CASSQGRKSLRINSPLHF. As DNA, the CDR3 is TGTGCCAGCAGCCAAGGCAGGAAAAGTTTGAGAATAAATTCACCCCTCCACTTT.

This chain joins TRBV7-2 and TRBJ1-2, with D unclear. The germline V gene has CDR1 SGHTA and CDR2 FQGNSA. The CDR3 runs 12 residues. The V gene lost 2 bases and the J gene lost 5 bases, with 6 bases spanning the gap. The CDR3 sequence is CASSLREYGYTF. The CDR3 DNA sequence: TGTGCCAGCAGCTTACGGGAGTATGGCTACACCTTC.

This clone came up once. The rearrangement links TRBV7-2 to TRBJ2-2, with D maybe TRBD2 (5 bases). Germline loops: CDR1 SGHTA, CDR2 FQGNSA. CDR3 size: 13 residues. V lost 3 bases, J lost 7 bases, and 9 bases lay in between. CDR3 nucleotide sequence: TGTGCCAGCAGCTTCCTCCGGGGCGGGGAGCTGTTTTTT. It encodes CASSFLRGGELFF.

The genes are TRBV30 and TRBJ2-2; D is undetermined. Germline lookup yields CDR1 GTSNPN and CDR2 SVGIG (reference sequence). CDR3 length: 11 amino acids. V was pared by 4 bases and J by 4 bases, with 4 bases between. CDR3 DNA: TGTGCCTGGACAGGCACCGGGGAGCTGTTTTTT. It translates to CAWTGTGELFF.

The gene calls are TRBV11-2 and TRBJ2-6; D ambiguous. Germline V gene sequence: CDR1 SGHAT, CDR2 FQNNGV. Deletions cut 4 bases from V and 0 bases from J, with 13 bases between. The length of the CDR3 is 17 residues. The CDR3 spells CASSYQTDLSGANVLTF. The CDR3 coding sequence is TGTGCCAGCAGCTACCAGACGGACCTCTCTGGGGCCAACGTCCTGACTTTC.

The rearrangement uses TRBV4-1 and TRBJ1-4; no definite D call. Trimming removed 1 base from V and 4 bases from J, with 10 bases in between. CDR3 size: 15 residues. Germline V lookup: CDR1 MGHRA, CDR2 YSYEKL. CDR3 sequence reads: CASSQVRSDNEKLFF. In DNA, the CDR3 is TGCGCCAGCAGCCAAGTGAGGTCAGATAATGAAAAACTGTTTTTT.

Only one count was recorded for this clone. The chain recombines TRBV7-7 with TRBJ2-5; D unresolved. Germline CDR1 reads SSHAT; CDR2 reads FNYEAQ (reference sequence). V was pared by 5 bases and J by 5 bases, with 9 bases between. This CDR3 is built from 12 residues. CDR3 region: CASSPVGETQYF. The CDR3 nucleotides are TGTGCCAGCAGCCCGGTTGGGGAGACCCAGTACTTC.

The CDR3 nucleotides read TGTGCCTGGAGCCCGGGGGCGGGGGGTGAAGCTTTCTTT. This translates into CAWSPGAGGEAFF. This chain uses TRBV30 with TRBJ1-1; TRBD1 is a possible D gene (6 bases). V lost 3 bases, J lost 7 bases, and 15 bases lay in between. CDR1 GTSNPN and CDR2 SVGIG come from the germline V gene (reference sequence). The CDR3 runs to 13 residues.

The gene calls are TRBV9 and TRBJ1-1, with D uncertain. Trimming shortened V by 3 bases and J by 1 base, and 10 bases separated the two germline ends. Germline assignment: CDR1 SGDLS and CDR2 YYNGEE. The CDR3 length is 14 residues. CDR3 in DNA: TGTGCCAGCAGCGAAGTGCCAGCGAACACTGAAGCTTTCTTT. Translating it yields CASSEVPANTEAFF.

This sequence joins TRBV5-1 and TRBJ2-4; no firm D call. Germline loops: CDR1 SGHRS, CDR2 YFSETQ. The ends were cut back, 0 bases at V and 0 bases at J, with 13 bases in the middle. This CDR3 contains 17 residues. The CDR3 coding sequence is TGCGCCAGCAGCTTGGGGGCACAGACACTAGCCAAAAACATTCAGTACTTC. This encodes CASSLGAQTLAKNIQYF.

V is TRBV11-2 and J is TRBJ1-4, with 8 bases identical to TRBD1. The V segment lost 5 bases and the J segment 8 bases; nucleotides outside the gene matches: 7. This CDR3 contains 14 residues. Germline loops: CDR1 SGHAT, CDR2 FQNNGV. For the CDR3, the DNA is TGTGCCAGCAGCATAGGACAGGGCGAAGAAAAACTGTTTTTT. Residues: CASSIGQGEEKLFF.

The V and J genes are TRBV18 and TRBJ1-6, with D perhaps matching TRBD1 (6 bases). Trimming cost V 2 bases and J 6 bases, with 14 bases left between them. The length of the CDR3 is 16 residues. The germline V gene has CDR1 KGHSH and CDR2 LQKENI. The CDR3 sequence: CASSPKTGLVNSPLHF. CDR3 coding DNA: TGTGCCAGCTCACCAAAGACAGGATTAGTTAATTCACCCCTCCACTTT.

This clone appeared once. The chain recombines TRBV6-5 with TRBJ1-3; D is unresolved. Germline V gene lookup returns CDR1 MNHEY and CDR2 SVGAGI. The CDR3 totals 16 residues. Trimming cost V 0 bases and J 10 bases, with 19 bases left between them. CDR3 sequence (DNA): TGTGCCAGCAGTTACTCTCTGTGGGCGACTTCGATGACCATATATTTT. As protein: CASSYSLWATSMTIYF.

The rearrangement links TRBV11-2 to TRBJ2-7; D tentatively reads TRBD1 or TRBD2 (5 bases each). The CDR3 sequence is 14 residues long. CDR1 SGHAT and CDR2 FQNNGV come from the germline V gene. Between the trimmed V and J ends, which lost 5 bases and 7 bases, there was a span of 18 bases. For the CDR3, the DNA is TGTGCCAGCAGCCCTATCCGGGACCCTCGGGAGCAGTACTTC. This translates into CASSPIRDPREQYF.

The CDR3 sequence: CASSTESNYGYTF. The CDR3 DNA is TGTGCCAGCAGTACAGAGAGTAACTATGGCTACACCTTC. The genes are TRBV2 and TRBJ1-2; D gene uncertain. Germline CDR1 is SNHLY and CDR2 is FYNNEI. The CDR3 runs 13 residues. The ends were cut back, 5 bases at V and 1 base at J, with 8 bases in the middle.

Here the CDR3 DNA reads TGTGCCTGGAGTGTGGGTTACGGCAATCAGCCCCAGCATTTT. Protein product: CAWSVGYGNQPQHF. The chain uses TRBV30 and TRBJ1-5; D not resolved. Germline V gene data show CDR1 as GTSNPN and CDR2 as SVGIG (reference sequence). The ends were cut back, 0 bases at V and 2 bases at J, with 8 bases in the middle. The CDR3 is 14 residues long.

This rearrangement joins TRBV11-2 to TRBJ1-5, with D unresolved. The CDR3 runs to 14 residues. Trimming stripped 0 bases from V and 6 bases from J, with 9 bases between. In germline, CDR1 is SGHAT, CDR2 FQNNGV. The CDR3 protein is CASSLDPQSQPQHF. The DNA for the CDR3 is TGTGCCAGCAGCTTAGATCCTCAATCTCAGCCCCAGCATTTT.